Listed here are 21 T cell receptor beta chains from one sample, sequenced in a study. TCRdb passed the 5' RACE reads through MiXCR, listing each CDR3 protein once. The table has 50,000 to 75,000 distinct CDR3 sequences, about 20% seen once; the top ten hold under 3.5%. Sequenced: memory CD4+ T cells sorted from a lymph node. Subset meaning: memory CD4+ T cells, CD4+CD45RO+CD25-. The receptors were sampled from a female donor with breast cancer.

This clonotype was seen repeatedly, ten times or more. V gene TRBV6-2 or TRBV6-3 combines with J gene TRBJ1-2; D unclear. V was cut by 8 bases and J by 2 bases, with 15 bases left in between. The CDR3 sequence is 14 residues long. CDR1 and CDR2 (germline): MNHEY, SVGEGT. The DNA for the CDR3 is TGTGCCAGCTCGATTCCGGCTGCGAACTATGGCTACACCTTC. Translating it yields CASSIPAANYGYTF.

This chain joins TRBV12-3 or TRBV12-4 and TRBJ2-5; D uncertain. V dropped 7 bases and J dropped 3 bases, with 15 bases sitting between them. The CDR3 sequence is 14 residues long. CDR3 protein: CASTLGPQKETQYF. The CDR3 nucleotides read TGTGCCAGCACCCTTGGTCCACAAAAAGAGACCCAGTACTTC.

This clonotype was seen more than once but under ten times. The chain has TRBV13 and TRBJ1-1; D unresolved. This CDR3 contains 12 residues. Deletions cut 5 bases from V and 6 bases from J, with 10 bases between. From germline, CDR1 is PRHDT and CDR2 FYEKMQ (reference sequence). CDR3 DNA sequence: TGTGCCAGCAGCCTCAGCCCCTCTGAAGCTTTCTTT. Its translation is CASSLSPSEAFF.

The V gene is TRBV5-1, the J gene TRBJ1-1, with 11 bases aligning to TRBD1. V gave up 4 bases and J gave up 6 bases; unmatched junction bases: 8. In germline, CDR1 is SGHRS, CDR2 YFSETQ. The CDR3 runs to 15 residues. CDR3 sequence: CASSLGTGGEPEAFF. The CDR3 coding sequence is TGCGCCAGCAGCCTTGGGACAGGGGGGGAACCTGAAGCTTTCTTT.

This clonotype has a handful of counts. The DNA for the CDR3 is TGTGCCAGCAGTTCCCGGATTGCATCTGAAAAACTGTTTTTT. It specifies CASSSRIASEKLFF. The chain recombines TRBV6-5 with TRBJ1-4; D remains unclear. With 4 bases removed from V and 7 bases from J, the gap between germline ends came to 13 bases. From germline, CDR1 is MNHEY and CDR2 SVGAGI. This CDR3 is 14 amino acids long.

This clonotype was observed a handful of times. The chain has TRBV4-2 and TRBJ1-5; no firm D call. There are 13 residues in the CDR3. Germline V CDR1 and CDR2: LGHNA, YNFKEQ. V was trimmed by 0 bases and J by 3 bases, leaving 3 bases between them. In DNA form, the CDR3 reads TGTGCCAGCAGCCAAGAAGTCAATCAGCCCCAGCATTTT. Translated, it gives CASSQEVNQPQHF.

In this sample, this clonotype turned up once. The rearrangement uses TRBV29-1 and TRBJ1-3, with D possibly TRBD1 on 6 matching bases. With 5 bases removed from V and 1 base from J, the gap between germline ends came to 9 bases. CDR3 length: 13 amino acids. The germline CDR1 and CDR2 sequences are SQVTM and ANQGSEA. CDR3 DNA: TGCAGCGTTCGGGGGGCTTCTGGAAACACCATATATTTT. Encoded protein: CSVRGASGNTIYF.

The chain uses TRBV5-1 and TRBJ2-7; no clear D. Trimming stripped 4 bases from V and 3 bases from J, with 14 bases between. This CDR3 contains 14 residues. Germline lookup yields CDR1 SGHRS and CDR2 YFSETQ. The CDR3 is CASSLSGPGYEQYF. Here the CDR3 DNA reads TGCGCCAGCAGCCTTTCTGGCCCCGGCTACGAGCAGTACTTC.

CDR3 amino acids: CASSPGQTFGSGELFF. DNA of the CDR3: TGCGCCAGCAGTCCGGGACAGACATTTGGTTCCGGGGAGCTGTTTTTT. The gene calls are TRBV5-1 and TRBJ2-2, with TRBD1 matching over 7 bases. This CDR3 is 16 amino acids long. Trimming took 5 bases from V and 6 from J; bases not matched to a gene: 13. Per germline, CDR1 SGHRS and CDR2 YFSETQ.

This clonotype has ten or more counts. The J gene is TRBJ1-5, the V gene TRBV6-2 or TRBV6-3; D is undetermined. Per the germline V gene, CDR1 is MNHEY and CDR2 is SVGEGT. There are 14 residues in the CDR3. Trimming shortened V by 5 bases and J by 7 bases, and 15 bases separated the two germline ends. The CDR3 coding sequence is TGTGCCAGCAGTCGACTGCGCCGAGGGCAGCCCCAGCATTTT. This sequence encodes CASSRLRRGQPQHF.

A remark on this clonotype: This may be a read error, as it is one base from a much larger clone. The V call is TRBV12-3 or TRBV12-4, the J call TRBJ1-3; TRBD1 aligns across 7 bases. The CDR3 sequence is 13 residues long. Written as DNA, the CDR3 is TGTGCCGGCAGTTGGGACAGTAGAAACACCATATATTTT. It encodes CAGSWDSRNTIYF.

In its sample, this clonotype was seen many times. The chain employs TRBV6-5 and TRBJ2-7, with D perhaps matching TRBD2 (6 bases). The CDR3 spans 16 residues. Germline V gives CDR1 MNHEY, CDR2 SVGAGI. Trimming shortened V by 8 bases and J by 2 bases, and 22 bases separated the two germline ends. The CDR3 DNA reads TGTGCCAGCGCCAGGGCCCCCGGGGGAAAGGCCTACGAGCAGTACTTC. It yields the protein CASARAPGGKAYEQYF.

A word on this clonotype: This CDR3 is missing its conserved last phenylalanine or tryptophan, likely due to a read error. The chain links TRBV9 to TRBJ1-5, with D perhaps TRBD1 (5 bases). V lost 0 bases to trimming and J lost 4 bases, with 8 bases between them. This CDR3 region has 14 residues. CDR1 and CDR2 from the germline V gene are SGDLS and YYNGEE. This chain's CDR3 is CASSVDSGNQPQHL. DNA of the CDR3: TGTGCCAGCAGCGTAGATTCAGGGAATCAGCCCCAGCATCTT.

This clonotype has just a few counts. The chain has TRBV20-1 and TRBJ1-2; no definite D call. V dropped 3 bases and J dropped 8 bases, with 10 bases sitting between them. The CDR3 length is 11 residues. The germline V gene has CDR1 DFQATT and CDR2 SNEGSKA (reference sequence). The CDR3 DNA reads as TGCAGTGCTAGTGGAACCCTCGGCTACACCTTC. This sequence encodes CSASGTLGYTF.

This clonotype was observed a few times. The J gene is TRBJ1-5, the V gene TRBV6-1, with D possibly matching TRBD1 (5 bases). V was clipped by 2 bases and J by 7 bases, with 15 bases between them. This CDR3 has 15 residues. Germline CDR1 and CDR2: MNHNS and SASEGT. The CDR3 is CASSEKDVDKQPQHF. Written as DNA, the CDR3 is TGTGCCAGCAGTGAAAAGGATGTGGACAAACAGCCCCAGCATTTT.

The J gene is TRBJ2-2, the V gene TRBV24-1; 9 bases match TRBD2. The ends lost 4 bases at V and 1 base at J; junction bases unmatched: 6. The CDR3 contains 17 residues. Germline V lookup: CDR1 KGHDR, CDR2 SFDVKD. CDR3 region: CATSDRGRAVNTGELFF. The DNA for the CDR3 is TGTGCCACCAGTGACCGCGGGAGGGCCGTGAACACCGGGGAGCTGTTTTTT.

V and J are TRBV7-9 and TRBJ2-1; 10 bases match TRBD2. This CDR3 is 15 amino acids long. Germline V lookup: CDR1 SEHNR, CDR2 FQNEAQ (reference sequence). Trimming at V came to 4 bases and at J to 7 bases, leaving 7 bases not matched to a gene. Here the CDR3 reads CASSSMGLALNEQFF. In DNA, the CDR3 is TGTGCCAGCAGCTCAATGGGACTAGCGCTTAATGAGCAGTTCTTC.

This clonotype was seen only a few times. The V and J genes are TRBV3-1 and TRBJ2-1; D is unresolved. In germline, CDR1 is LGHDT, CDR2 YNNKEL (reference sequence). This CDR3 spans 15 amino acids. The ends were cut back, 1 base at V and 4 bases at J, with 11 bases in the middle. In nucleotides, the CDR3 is TGTGCCAGCAGCCAAGCCTACCCCAAGTACAATGAGCAGTTCTTC. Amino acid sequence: CASSQAYPKYNEQFF.

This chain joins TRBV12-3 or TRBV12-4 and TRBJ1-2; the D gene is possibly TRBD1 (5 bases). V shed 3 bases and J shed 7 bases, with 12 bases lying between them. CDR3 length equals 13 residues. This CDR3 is CASSFLAGGGYTF. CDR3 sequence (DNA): TGTGCCAGCAGTTTTCTGGCGGGGGGTGGCTACACCTTC.

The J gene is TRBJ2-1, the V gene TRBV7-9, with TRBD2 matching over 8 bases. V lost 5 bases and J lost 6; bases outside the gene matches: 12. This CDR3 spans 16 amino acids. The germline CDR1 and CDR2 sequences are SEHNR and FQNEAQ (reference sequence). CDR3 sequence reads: CASSPYSGSYGNEQFF. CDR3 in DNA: TGTGCCAGCAGCCCTTACAGCGGGAGCTACGGCAATGAGCAGTTCTTC. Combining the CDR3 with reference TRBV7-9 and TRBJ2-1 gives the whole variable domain DTGVSQNPRHKITKRGQNVTFRCDPISEHNRLYWYRQTLGQGPEFLTYFQNEAQLEKSRLLSDRFSAERPKGSFSTLEIQRTEQGDSAMYLCASSPYSGSYGNEQFFGPGTRLTVL.

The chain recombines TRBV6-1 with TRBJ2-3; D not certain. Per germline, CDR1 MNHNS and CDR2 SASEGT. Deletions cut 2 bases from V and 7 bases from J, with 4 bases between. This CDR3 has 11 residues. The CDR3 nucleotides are TGTGCCAGCAGTGAACTGTATACGCAGTATTTT. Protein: CASSELYTQYF.